This TCR beta chain was recovered during a study of OX40 agonist ivuxolimab in advanced cancers. Study as a whole: At 0.01 to 10 mg/kg, ivuxolimab was administered intravenously to patients every 2 weeks. Three patients had partial responses: one hepatocellular carcinoma, two cutaneous melanoma. Whole-study results and caveats: Low normalized T-cell clonal expansion also characterized some of the nonresponders.

In its sample, this clone was seen once. What it binds is unknown. Produced via immunoSEQ multiplex PCR; TCRdb's table is partial and in-frame only. This table has 45,000 to 65,000 clones, roughly 82% appearing once. Germline CDR1 GTSNPN, CDR2 SVGIG (reference sequence). This CDR3 comprises 13 residues. Trimming removed 5 bases from V and 6 bases from J; junction bases left unmatched: 6. Source: CD4+ or CD8+ T cells sorted from blood, taken in a trial of the OX40 agonist ivuxolimab. This rearrangement joins TRBV30 to TRBJ1-5; TRBD1 agrees at 8 bases. This TCR was sampled from an adult with an advanced solid tumor such as melanoma, head and neck, liver or kidney cancer. The CDR3 region is CAWGRGPGQPQHF. The CDR3 coding sequence is TGTGCCTGGGGCAGGGGGCCCGGTCAGCCCCAGCATTTT.